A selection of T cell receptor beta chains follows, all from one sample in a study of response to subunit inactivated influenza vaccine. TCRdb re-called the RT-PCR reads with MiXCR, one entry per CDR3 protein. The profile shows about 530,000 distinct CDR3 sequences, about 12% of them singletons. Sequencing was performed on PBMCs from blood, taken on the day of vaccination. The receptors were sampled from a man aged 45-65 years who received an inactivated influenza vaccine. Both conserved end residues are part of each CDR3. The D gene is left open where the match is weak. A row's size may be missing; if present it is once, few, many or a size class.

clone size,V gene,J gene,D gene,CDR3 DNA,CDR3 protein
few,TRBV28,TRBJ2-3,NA,TGTGCCAGCAGTTTCGTGCTAGGAACCGATACGCAGTATTTT,CASSFVLGTDTQYF
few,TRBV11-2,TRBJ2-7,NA,TGTGCCAGCAGCTTGGGCACTCAATACGAGCAGTACTTC,CASSLGTQYEQYF
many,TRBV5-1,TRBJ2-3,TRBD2,TGCGCCAGCAGCCTACATCCTAGCGGGGGAGCGTCAGATACGCAGTATTTT,CASSLHPSGGASDTQYF
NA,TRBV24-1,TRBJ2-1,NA,TGTGCCACCAGTGAGGGCGGGACTCTTGAGCAGTTCTTC,CATSEGGTLEQFF
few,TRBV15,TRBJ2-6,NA,TGTGCCACCAGCAGAGGGTTGCACTCTGGGGCCAACGTCCTGACTTTC,CATSRGLHSGANVLTF
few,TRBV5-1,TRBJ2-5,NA,TGCGCCAGCAGCTTGGTTACAGGGATGCAAGAGACCCAGTACTTC,CASSLVTGMQETQYF
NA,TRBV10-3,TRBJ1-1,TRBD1,TGTGCCATCAGTGAGTCGACAGGGGTGAACACTGAAGCTTTCTTT,CAISESTGVNTEAFF
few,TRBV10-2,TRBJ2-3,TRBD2,TGCGCCACCCTGCGGGGGTCTGTAACAGATACGCAGTATTTT,CATLRGSVTDTQYF
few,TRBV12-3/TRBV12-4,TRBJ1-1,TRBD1,TGTGCCAGCAGTTTAACAGGGGCGGTAGCTTTCTTT,CASSLTGAVAFF
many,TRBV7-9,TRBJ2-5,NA,TGTGCCAGCAGCTGGAGTGGGGAAGAGACCCAGTACTTC,CASSWSGEETQYF
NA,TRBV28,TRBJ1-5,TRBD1,TGTGCCAGCAACAGGGGTAACAGCAATCAGCCCCAGCATTTT,CASNRGNSNQPQHF
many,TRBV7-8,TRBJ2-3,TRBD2,TGTGCCAGCAGCTTACAGACTAGCTGGAGTGGAGATACGCAGTATTTT,CASSLQTSWSGDTQYF
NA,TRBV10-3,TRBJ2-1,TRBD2,TGTGCCACCCGCGGACTAGCGGGAGATTTGGGGTCCTACAATGAGCAGTTCTTC,CATRGLAGDLGSYNEQFF
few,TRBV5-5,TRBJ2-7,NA,TGTGCCAGCAGCACATCCAGGGGGGATTACGAGCAGTACTTC,CASSTSRGDYEQYF
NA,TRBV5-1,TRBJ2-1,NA,TGCGCCAGCAGCTTAACTGCGGGGTCCTACAATGAGCAGTTCTTC,CASSLTAGSYNEQFF
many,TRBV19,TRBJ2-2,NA,TGTGCCAGTAGTATAGATCCGGTATGGCTCGGGGAGCTGTTTTTT,CASSIDPVWLGELFF
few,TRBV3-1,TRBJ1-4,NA,TGTGCCAGCAGCCAAAGCGGACGGAATGAAAAACTGTTTTTT,CASSQSGRNEKLFF
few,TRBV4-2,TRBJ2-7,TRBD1,TGTGCCAGCAGCCAGCCGGGACAGAGTCCCTACGAGCAGTACTTC,CASSQPGQSPYEQYF
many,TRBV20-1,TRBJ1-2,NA,TGCAGTGCTAGAGTGCAGGAAAACTATGGCTACACCTTC,CSARVQENYGYTF
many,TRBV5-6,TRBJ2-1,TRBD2,TGTGCCAGCAGCTTGGTTGGTAGCGGGAGCGGTGAGCAGTTCTTC,CASSLVGSGSGEQFF
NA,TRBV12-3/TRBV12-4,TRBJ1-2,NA,TGTGCCAGCAGTTTCCCCAGCCGCTATGGCTACACCTTC,CASSFPSRYGYTF
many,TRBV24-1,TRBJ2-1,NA,TGTGCCACCAGTGACCCTTGGAAGTCTGGCGGTAAATACAATGAGCAGTTCTTC,CATSDPWKSGGKYNEQFF
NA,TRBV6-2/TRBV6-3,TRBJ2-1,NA,TGTGCCAGCAGCCCGGGGCCATGGGGCGCTTCCTACAATGAGCAGTTCTTC,CASSPGPWGASYNEQFF
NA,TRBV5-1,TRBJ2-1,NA,TGCGCCAGCAGCTTGGGTGTCAGGCAATCCTACAATGAGCAGTTCTTC,CASSLGVRQSYNEQFF
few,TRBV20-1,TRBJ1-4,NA,TGCAGTGCTAGCCACAGGGAAGAAAAACTGTTTTTT,CSASHREEKLFF
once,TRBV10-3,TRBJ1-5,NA,TGTGCCATCAGTCCTCAATCGGGGAATCAGCCCCAGCATTTT,CAISPQSGNQPQHF
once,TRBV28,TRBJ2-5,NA,TGTGCCAGCAGTTTATTCGGCCAGGGGGGAAAGACCCAGTACTTC,CASSLFGQGGKTQYF
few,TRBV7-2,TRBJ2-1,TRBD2,TGTGCCAGCATCTTAGTAGCGGGAGGAAGTAATGAGCAGTTCTTC,CASILVAGGSNEQFF
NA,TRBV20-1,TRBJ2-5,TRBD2,TGCAGTGCTAGGGGACTAGCGGGAGAATTAGAGACCCAGTACTTC,CSARGLAGELETQYF
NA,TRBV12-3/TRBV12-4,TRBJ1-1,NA,TGTGCCAGCAGTGCGGGGACTGGGACTGAAGCTTTCTTT,CASSAGTGTEAFF
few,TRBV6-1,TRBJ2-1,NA,TGTGCCAGCAAGATTGCCGGGGTAGCGGTCTCCAATGAGCAGTTCTTC,CASKIAGVAVSNEQFF
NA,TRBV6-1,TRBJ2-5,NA,TGTGCCAGCAGCCCCGGGGGAGCGGCGCACATAGAGACCCAGTACTTC,CASSPGGAAHIETQYF
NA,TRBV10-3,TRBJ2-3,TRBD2,TGTGCCATCAGTGAGTCGGGGGGGACTGGAAGCACAGATACGCAGTATTTT,CAISESGGTGSTDTQYF